This T cell receptor beta chain was sequenced in a study of blood T cell repertoires in COVID-19. Study background: Samples representing acute and convalescent COVID-19 were sourced from the United States, Italy and Spain.

The CDR3 length is 15 residues. Trimming cost V 2 bases and J 5 bases, with 15 bases left between them. Per germline, CDR1 KGHSH and CDR2 LQKENI. In the original processing: Estimated nucleated cell counts came from reference gene primer amplification. TCRdb's copy holds only in-frame clones and misses some; the assay was immunoSEQ multiplex PCR. The DNA was the basis for D and trimming; V, J and clone size are from that table. The table has 40,000 to 45,000 clones, approximately 90% seen once. The TCR sequence derives from a man aged 60 to 75 with active COVID-19. The sample consisted of peripheral blood. The chain has TRBV18 and TRBJ1-1; TRBD1 might be the D (5 bases). CDR3 sequence: CASSPGAAFGTEAFF. The CDR3 bases are TGTGCCAGCTCACCAGGGGCCGCCTTTGGTACTGAAGCTTTCTTT.